This T cell receptor (beta chain) comes out of a study of tumor-infiltrating lymphocytes in primary liver carcinoma. Study findings and constraints: Only about 7-25% of top clones showed up in all five tumor regions.

Investigators took RNA and DNA out together from about 21-30 mg of unsorted bulk tissue. Surgery removed the patients' primary liver carcinoma. The CDR3 extends over 14 amino acids. Germline CDR1 reads SQVTM; CDR2 reads ANQGSEA. Production of TCR beta cDNA used 400 to 650 ng total RNA together with a constant-region primer. Modified slightly, ARM-PCR produced TCR beta libraries over three nested multiplex PCR rounds. TRBV1-TRBV30 forward primers paired with a C-beta reverse primer drove the first two PCR rounds, roughly 10 cycles each. TCRdb redid the calling of the multiplex PCR reads with MiXCR, one entry per CDR3 protein. This table holds about 190,000 distinct CDR3 sequences, 85% found once. With respect to this clonotype: Its specificity is unknown. The junction and the germline gene differ at one end; a read error may be behind it.

The TCR was taken from a man aged 35 to 55 with primary liver carcinoma and hepatitis B virus infection. This chain connects TRBV29-1 to TRBJ2-1, with 9 bases that match TRBD1. Sequencing was performed on tumor tissue from primary liver carcinoma. This chain's CDR3 is CSVTRDRAYNKQFF. For the CDR3, the DNA is TGCAGCGTAACCCGGGACAGGGCGTACAATAAGCAGTTCTTC.